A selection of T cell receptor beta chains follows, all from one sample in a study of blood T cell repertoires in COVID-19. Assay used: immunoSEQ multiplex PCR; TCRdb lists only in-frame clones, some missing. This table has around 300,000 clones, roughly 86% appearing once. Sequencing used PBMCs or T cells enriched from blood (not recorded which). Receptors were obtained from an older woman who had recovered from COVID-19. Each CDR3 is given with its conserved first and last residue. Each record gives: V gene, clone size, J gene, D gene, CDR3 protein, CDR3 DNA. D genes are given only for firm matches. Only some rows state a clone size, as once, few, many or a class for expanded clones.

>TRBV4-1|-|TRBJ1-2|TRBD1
CASSYGTGDNYGYTF
TGCGCCAGCAGCTATGGGACAGGAGATAACTATGGCTACACCTTC
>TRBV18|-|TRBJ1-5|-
CASSIGAGVSQPQHF
TGTGCCAGCTCCATTGGGGCAGGGGTTTCTCAGCCCCAGCATTTT
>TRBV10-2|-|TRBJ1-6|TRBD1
CASRTSGQGNSPLHF
TGCGCCAGCAGGACATCGGGACAGGGCAATTCACCCCTCCACTTT
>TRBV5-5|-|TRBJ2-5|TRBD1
CASSSWTGEETQYF
TGTGCCAGCAGCTCCTGGACAGGGGAGGAGACCCAGTACTTC
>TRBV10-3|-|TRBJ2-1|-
CAISREDKYNEQFF
TGTGCCATCAGTCGCGAGGACAAGTACAATGAGCAGTTCTTC
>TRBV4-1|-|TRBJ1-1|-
CASSQLTQGSTEAFF
TGCGCCAGCAGCCAGTTGACCCAGGGGAGCACTGAAGCTTTCTTT
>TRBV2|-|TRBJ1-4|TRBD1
CASTPGTGNEKLFF
TGTGCCAGCACTCCTGGGACAGGGAATGAAAAACTGTTTTTT
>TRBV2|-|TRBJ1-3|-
CASGSEQGAGNTIYF
TGTGCCAGCGGAAGCGAACAGGGCGCCGGAAACACCATATATTTT
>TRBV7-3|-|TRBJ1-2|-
CASSLGRGNYGYTF
TGTGCCAGCAGCTTAGGACGGGGGAACTATGGCTACACCTTC
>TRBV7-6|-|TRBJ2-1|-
CASSLGTVTYNEQFF
TGTGCCAGCAGCTTAGGGACAGTAACCTACAATGAGCAGTTCTTC
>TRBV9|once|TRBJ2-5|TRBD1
CASSVTGGMETQYF
TGTGCCAGCAGCGTTACAGGGGGCATGGAGACCCAGTACTTC
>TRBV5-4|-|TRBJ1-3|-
CASSFSGNTIYF
TGTGCCAGCAGCTTCTCCGGGAACACCATATATTTT
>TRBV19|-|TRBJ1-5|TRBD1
CASSIQGGNQPQHF
TGTGCCAGTAGTATTCAGGGGGGAAATCAGCCCCAGCATTTT
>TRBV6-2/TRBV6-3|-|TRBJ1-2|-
CASSSLTTVDGYTF
TGTGCCAGCAGTTCTTTGACGACAGTGGACGGCTACACCTTC
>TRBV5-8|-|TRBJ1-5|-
CASSSQGNQPQHF
TGTGCCAGCAGCTCCCAGGGTAATCAGCCCCAGCATTTT
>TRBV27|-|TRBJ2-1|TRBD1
CASSKWTGDHEQFF
TGTGCCAGCAGTAAATGGACAGGGGACCATGAGCAGTTCTTC
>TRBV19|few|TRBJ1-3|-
CASKRSAATGNTIYF
TGTGCCAGTAAAAGATCCGCAGCGACGGGAAACACCATATATTTT
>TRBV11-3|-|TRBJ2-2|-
CASSLDRGEARAGELFF
TGTGCCAGCAGCTTAGATCGCGGGGAGGCAAGGGCCGGGGAGCTGTTTTTT
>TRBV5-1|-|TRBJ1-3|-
CASSLGTVGNTIYF
TGCGCCAGCAGCTTGGGCACAGTTGGAAACACCATATATTTT